These T cell receptor beta chains were read from a single sample in a study of blood T cell repertoires in COVID-19. Method: immunoSEQ multiplex PCR; TCRdb's copy keeps in-frame clones and lacks some. The table has 100,000 to 130,000 clones, over 80% seen once; the top ten hold just over 4%. Input material: peripheral blood. The receptors originated from a woman aged 70-85 years with acute or convalescent COVID-19. Both conserved end residues are part of each CDR3. A D gene is named only where the DNA matches it firmly. Only part of the rows carry a size: once, few, many, or a class if the clone is expanded.

j_call v_call d_call clone_size cdr3_aa cdr3_nt
TRBJ2-7 TRBV18 TRBD1 NA CASSGQGRYEQYF TGTGCCAGCTCAGGACAGGGGCGCTACGAGCAGTACTTC
TRBJ1-5 TRBV28 NA NA CASSAPGQPQHF TGTGCCAGCAGTGCCCCAGGACAGCCCCAGCATTTT
TRBJ2-7 TRBV28 NA NA CASSLRGGEQYF TGTGCCAGCAGTTTAAGGGGTGGCGAGCAGTACTTC
TRBJ2-3 TRBV20-1 TRBD2 NA CSAMRGNF TGCAGTGCTATGCGGGGGAATTTT
TRBJ1-1 TRBV9 TRBD1 NA CASSPRTGAGGAFF TGTGCCAGCAGCCCCCGGACAGGGGCGGGGGGAGCTTTCTTT
TRBJ1-2 TRBV2 TRBD1 NA CASVGDRTIPSNYGYTF TGTGCCAGCGTGGGGGACAGGACGATTCCCTCGAACTATGGCTACACCTTC
TRBJ1-1 TRBV21-1 NA NA CASSKRQGSSEAFF TGTGCCAGCAGCAAACGACAGGGGAGCTCTGAAGCTTTCTTT
TRBJ2-5 TRBV4-2 TRBD2 NA CASSQEIAGVMDTQYF TGTGCCAGCAGCCAAGAAATCGCGGGAGTTATGGACACCCAGTACTTC
TRBJ1-2 TRBV13 TRBD1 NA CASSQRTGQGYGYTF TGTGCCAGCAGCCAAAGGACAGGGCAGGGCTATGGCTACACCTTC
TRBJ1-5 TRBV2 NA NA CASSEQDNSNQPQHF TGTGCCAGCAGTGAACAGGACAATAGCAATCAGCCCCAGCATTTT
TRBJ1-4 TRBV29-1 NA once CSVDLGSHEKLFF TGCAGCGTTGATTTGGGCAGCCATGAAAAACTGTTTTTT
TRBJ2-1 TRBV5-1 NA NA CASSLADNEQFF TGCGCCAGCAGCTTGGCCGACAATGAGCAGTTCTTC
TRBJ1-6 TRBV12-3/TRBV12-4 TRBD1 NA CASEGAGSPLHF TGTGCCAGTGAGGGGGCGGGATCACCCCTCCACTTT
TRBJ2-6 TRBV5-8 NA NA CASSSFGGGSRANVLTF TGTGCCAGCAGCTCCTTCGGAGGGGGCAGCAGGGCCAACGTCCTGACTTTC
TRBJ2-2 TRBV11-3 NA NA CASSLTDNTGELFF TGTGCCAGCAGTTTGACAGATAACACCGGGGAGCTGTTTTTT
TRBJ2-3 TRBV6-6 NA NA CASSPRGPGLAQYF TGTGCCAGCAGCCCCAGGGGTCCGGGGTTGGCGCAGTATTTT
TRBJ2-6 TRBV2 NA once CASSGQGRSGANVLTF TGTGCCAGCAGTGGGCAGGGGCGGTCCGGGGCCAACGTCCTGACTTTC
TRBJ2-1 TRBV3-1/TRBV3-2 TRBD2 NA CASSPTSGSFNEQFF TGTGCCAGCAGTCCGACTAGCGGGAGCTTTAATGAGCAGTTCTTC
TRBJ2-7 TRBV5-1 TRBD2 NA CASSPVAGASHEQYF TGCGCCAGCAGCCCAGTAGCGGGAGCCTCCCACGAGCAGTACTTC
TRBJ2-3 TRBV19 TRBD2 NA CASQGLAGGLAGTDTQYF TGTGCCAGTCAAGGACTAGCGGGGGGACTCGCCGGCACAGATACGCAGTATTTT
TRBJ1-2 TRBV6-2/TRBV6-3 TRBD1 NA CASSYPTGGEGYTF TGTGCCAGCAGTTACCCGACAGGGGGCGAGGGCTACACCTTC
TRBJ1-1 TRBV28 TRBD1 NA CASRTGRLNTEAFF TGTGCCAGCAGGACAGGGAGGTTGAACACTGAAGCTTTCTTT
TRBJ1-5 TRBV7-2 NA NA CASSFAGMGNQPQHF TGTGCCAGCAGCTTCGCGGGCATGGGCAATCAGCCCCAGCATTTT
TRBJ1-2 TRBV5-6 NA NA CASSSTGQWRGYTF TGTGCCAGCAGCTCGACAGGTCAATGGCGTGGCTACACCTTC
TRBJ2-5 TRBV7-9 TRBD2 NA CASSLAGGRETQYF TGTGCCAGCAGTTTAGCGGGGGGGCGAGAGACCCAGTACTTC
TRBJ1-5 TRBV6-6 TRBD1 NA CASRDLQGNQPQHF TGTGCCAGCAGGGATTTACAGGGGAATCAGCCCCAGCATTTT
TRBJ2-5 TRBV5-1 TRBD2 NA CASSAITSGRNQETQYF TGCGCCAGCAGCGCCATTACTAGCGGGAGGAACCAAGAGACCCAGTACTTC
TRBJ1-1 TRBV15 NA NA CATSRDDGVEAFF TGTGCCACCAGCAGGGACGACGGGGTGGAAGCTTTCTTT
TRBJ2-1 TRBV7-9 NA NA CASSLDFVNEQFF TGTGCCAGCAGCTTAGATTTCGTGAATGAGCAGTTCTTC
TRBJ2-3 TRBV6-2/TRBV6-3 TRBD2 NA CASSRSLAGKTDTQYF TGTGCCAGCAGTAGGAGTCTAGCGGGCAAGACAGATACGCAGTATTTT
TRBJ2-1 TRBV10-1 NA NA CASSSKLVRDEQFF TGCGCCAGCAGTTCTAAACTAGTACGCGATGAGCAGTTCTTC
TRBJ2-2 TRBV5-1 TRBD1 NA CASSRPGQGASGELFF TGCGCCAGCAGCAGACCGGGACAGGGCGCCTCCGGGGAGCTGTTTTTT
TRBJ1-5 TRBV5-6 NA NA CASLIWGRPNQPQHF TGTGCCAGTCTCATCTGGGGGAGGCCCAATCAGCCCCAGCATTTT
TRBJ1-1 TRBV2 NA NA CASSGTVLLSNTEAFF TGTGCCAGCAGTGGCACGGTCCTACTTTCGAACACTGAAGCTTTCTTT
TRBJ1-4 TRBV2 NA NA CASSGALDNEKLFF TGTGCCAGCAGTGGGGCCCTCGATAATGAAAAACTGTTTTTT
TRBJ1-2 TRBV7-9 NA NA CASSHIPSPLTWGYTF TGTGCCAGCAGCCATATCCCGTCCCCGCTAACGTGGGGCTACACCTTC
TRBJ1-1 TRBV6-2/TRBV6-3 TRBD1 NA CASSYSGLDRGNTEAFF TGTGCCAGCAGTTACTCGGGCCTCGACAGGGGGAACACTGAAGCTTTCTTT
TRBJ1-2 TRBV7-9 TRBD1 few CASSLVGGSGYTF TGTGCCAGCAGCTTAGTAGGGGGCTCTGGCTACACCTTC
TRBJ1-1 TRBV28 TRBD1 NA CASSSVWDRGSPEAFF TGTGCCAGCAGTTCTGTTTGGGACAGGGGTTCTCCTGAAGCTTTCTTT
TRBJ2-6 TRBV10-3 NA NA CAISDTMGAGSSGANVLTF TGTGCCATCAGTGATACCATGGGGGCAGGCAGCTCTGGGGCCAACGTCCTGACTTTC
TRBJ1-4 TRBV11-2 NA NA CASSRGAGASTNEKLFF TGTGCCAGCAGCCGAGGGGCAGGGGCATCAACTAATGAAAAACTGTTTTTT
TRBJ1-5 TRBV21-1 NA NA CASRRGRGNQPQHF TGTGCCAGCCGGCGTGGCAGGGGCAACCAGCCCCAGCATTTT
TRBJ2-4 TRBV28 NA NA CASSLGQSVDIQYF TGTGCCAGCAGTTTAGGACAGTCAGTAGACATTCAGTACTTC
TRBJ1-2 TRBV4-3 NA NA CASSLRHTQNYGYTF TGCGCCAGCAGCCTACGACACACCCAAAACTATGGCTACACCTTC
TRBJ2-1 TRBV4-3 NA few CASSQEQYNEQFF TGCGCCAGCAGCCAAGAGCAGTACAATGAGCAGTTCTTC
TRBJ1-5 TRBV19 TRBD1 once CASSIEGTVYSNQPQHF TGTGCCAGTAGTATCGAAGGGACAGTCTATAGCAATCAGCCCCAGCATTTT
TRBJ2-1 TRBV29-1 TRBD2 NA CSTLGGQGPYNEQFF TGCAGTACATTGGGAGGGCAGGGCCCCTACAATGAGCAGTTCTTC
TRBJ2-1 TRBV7-9 TRBD2 NA CASSSLTSGSPREQFF TGTGCCAGCAGCTCCCTTACTAGCGGGAGCCCTCGGGAGCAGTTCTTC
TRBJ2-1 TRBV5-1 TRBD2 NA CASSFQTSGIYNEQFF TGCGCCAGCAGCTTCCAGACTAGCGGGATTTACAATGAGCAGTTCTTC
TRBJ1-4 TRBV19 NA NA CASSTWRTEVNEKLFF TGTGCCAGTAGTACCTGGCGGACAGAAGTTAATGAAAAACTGTTTTTT
TRBJ2-3 TRBV6-6 NA once CASLPPTGTDTQYF TGTGCCAGCCTGCCGCCCACGGGCACAGATACGCAGTATTTT
TRBJ2-6 TRBV5-5 TRBD1 NA CASSLGWGQLAGANVLTF TGTGCCAGCAGCTTGGGATGGGGACAGCTCGCTGGGGCCAACGTCCTGACTTTC
TRBJ1-6 TRBV5-1 NA NA CASSFNTPSENSPLHF TGCGCCAGCAGCTTTAACACCCCAAGCGAGAATTCACCCCTCCACTTT